Detailed here is one T cell receptor (beta chain). Antigen: not known. V lost 1 base to trimming and J lost 2 bases; unmatched junction nucleotides: 7. Germline CDR1 SNHLY, CDR2 FYNNEI. The CDR3 contains 18 residues. Every TCR beta cDNA library bore unique molecular identifiers. The source material, about 0.95 to 11 million T cells, gave rise to 510,000 or so cDNA molecules. TCRdb fed the PCR reads into MiXCR, producing one record per CDR3 protein. The sample lists fewer than 600,000 distinct CDR3 sequences, roughly 45% occurring once. The record originates from a study of post-analysis software for immune sequencing data. Study summary: Disease courses included relapsing-remitting, secondary progressive and progressive-relapsing multiple sclerosis. Study-wide points: Compared with controls, patients had more of roughly five TRBV segments, including TRBV5-6, TRBV5-1 and TRBV20-1. Patients with multiple sclerosis recorded significantly lower normalized Chao1 diversity than controls, the study found. Batch-matched samples strongly co-clustered by F measure.

The clonotype was recovered from a girl aged 5 to 17 with multiple sclerosis. The chain recombines TRBV2 with TRBJ2-3, with 12 bases aligning to TRBD2. What was sequenced was blood. The CDR3 sequence: CASSEGLAGERVTDTQYF. CDR3 nucleotides: TGTGCCAGCAGTGAAGGACTAGCGGGAGAAAGAGTCACAGATACGCAGTATTTT.